Shown below are 28 T cell receptor beta chains from a single sample sequenced in a study of blood T cell repertoires in COVID-19 (TCRdb year 2020). The library was made by the immunoSEQ multiplex PCR assay. TCRdb obtained this table from immuneACCESS and retained in-frame rearrangements with V and J assigned. These tables miss some clones; where compared with another copy, unresolved V genes account for less than half of the shortfall, and the remainder is unexplained. The sample table shows 85,000 to 100,000 clones, and approximately 90% are seen once. Of the sample, approximately 1.5% is held by the ten largest clones. The source material was peripheral blood. The receptors were gathered from a man in his 60s with acute or convalescent COVID-19.

The genes are TRBV5-8 and TRBJ1-1; no reliable D call. The CDR3 length is 14 residues. From germline, CDR1 is SGHTS and CDR2 YDEGEE. The V end was cut by 1 base, the J end by 1 base, with 8 bases between. The CDR3 reads CASSLTRRNTEAFF. CDR3 DNA: TGTGCCAGCAGCTTGACGCGGCGGAACACTGAAGCTTTCTTT.

The V call is TRBV6-5, the J call TRBJ2-2; 14 nucleotides agree with TRBD2. The CDR3 extends over 15 amino acids. The germline gives CDR1 MNHEY, CDR2 SVGAGI. J gave up 6 bases and V 6 bases, and 3 bases lay outside the gene matches. CDR3 residues: CASRLGLAGAGELFF. CDR3 nucleotide sequence: TGTGCCAGCAGACTGGGACTAGCGGGGGCCGGGGAGCTGTTTTTT.

The chain has TRBV11-1 and TRBJ1-1, with 7 nucleotides matching TRBD1. The CDR3 has 14 amino acids. V lost 1 base to trimming and J lost 6 bases; unmatched junction nucleotides: 5. Germline loops: CDR1 SGHAT, CDR2 FQDESV (reference sequence). The CDR3 DNA follows: TGTGCCAGCAGCTTAGGAAGAGGGGGCTCTGAAGCTTTCTTT. As protein: CASSLGRGGSEAFF. The variable domain in full, completed from reference TRBV11-1 and TRBJ1-1, reads EAEVAQSPRYKITEKSQAVAFWCDPISGHATLYWYRQILGQGPELLVQFQDESVVDDSQLPKDRFSAERLKGVDSTLKIQPAELGDSAMYLCASSLGRGGSEAFFGQGTRLTVV.

This clone has more than one count but fewer than ten. The V and J genes are TRBV6-2 or TRBV6-3 and TRBJ2-3; 7 bases match TRBD1. The ends lost 5 bases at V and 0 bases at J; junction bases unmatched: 5. CDR1 MNHEY and CDR2 SVGEGT come from the germline V gene. The CDR3 spans 15 residues. The CDR3 here is CASSRQGPSTDTQYF. For the CDR3, the DNA is TGTGCCAGCAGTCGACAGGGACCTAGCACAGATACGCAGTATTTT.

The chain is built from TRBV6-5 and TRBJ2-1; 9 bases align to TRBD1. Per the germline V gene, CDR1 is MNHEY and CDR2 is SVGAGI. The CDR3 is 15 residues long. J lost 5 bases, V lost 4 bases, and 6 bases had no gene match. The chain's CDR3 is CASSSSGTGHNEQFF. The CDR3, as DNA: TGTGCCAGCAGTTCCTCCGGGACAGGGCACAATGAGCAGTTCTTC.

V is TRBV7-2 and J is TRBJ2-1; 8 positions agree with TRBD1. V gave up 6 bases and J gave up 4 bases; unmatched junction bases: 8. This CDR3 is built from 15 residues. Germline CDR1 reads SGHTA; CDR2 reads FQGNSA. The CDR3 coding sequence is TGTGCCAGCAGGAAAGAGACAGGGGCATACAATGAGCAGTTCTTC. As protein: CASRKETGAYNEQFF.

The chain uses TRBV12-3 or TRBV12-4 and TRBJ1-1; D possibly corresponds to TRBD1 (5 bases). The CDR3 loop spans 12 amino acids. Trimming left V 7 bases short and J 4 bases short, with 10 bases between. In nucleotides, the CDR3 is TGTGCCAGCACCCCCGGGGGCACTGAAGCTTTCTTT. Its translation is CASTPGGTEAFF.

The chain couples TRBV5-1 to TRBJ1-4, with D possibly being TRBD1 (5 bases). There are 15 residues in the CDR3. V dropped 3 bases and J dropped 7 bases, with 16 bases sitting between them. Germline CDR1 SGHRS, CDR2 YFSETQ. Here the CDR3 reads CASSWGEQGTEKLFF. The CDR3 DNA follows: TGCGCCAGCAGCTGGGGGGAGCAGGGCACTGAAAAACTGTTTTTT.

The CDR3 bases are TGTGCCAGCAGCCCCGAGGAGGTATATAGCAATCAGCCCCAGCATTTT. Translating gives CASSPEEVYSNQPQHF. This rearrangement joins TRBV5-5 to TRBJ1-5; no clear D gene. The ends were cut back, 4 bases at V and 0 bases at J, with 14 bases in the middle. CDR3 length: 16 residues. Germline CDR1 and CDR2: SGHKS and YYEKEE (reference sequence). The full variable domain, its missing parts supplied by reference TRBV5-5 and TRBJ1-5, is DAGVTQSPTHLIKTRGQQVTLRCSPISGHKSVSWYQQVLGQGPQFIFQYYEKEERGRGNFPDRFSARQFPNYSSELNVNALLLGDSALYLCASSPEEVYSNQPQHFGDGTRLSIL.

The rearrangement joins TRBV5-1 to TRBJ1-2, with D tentatively TRBD1 (6 bases). Germline CDR1 reads SGHRS; CDR2 reads YFSETQ. Trimming stripped 0 bases from V and 10 bases from J, with 13 bases between. This CDR3 spans 13 amino acids. DNA for the CDR3: TGCGCCAGCAGCTTGGTCTTAGGGGACAACTACACCTTC. Amino acid sequence: CASSLVLGDNYTF.

V gene TRBV14 combines with J gene TRBJ1-2; weak D call: TRBD1 (5 bases). This CDR3 region has 14 residues. V lost 4 bases and J 4 bases, leaving 13 bases between the germline ends. Germline V gene sequence: CDR1 SGHDN, CDR2 FVKESK. The DNA for the CDR3 is TGTGCCAGCAGCCCCTTCAGGGCCCCCTATGGCTACACCTTC. Encoded protein: CASSPFRAPYGYTF.

The chain employs TRBV2 and TRBJ1-5; no clear D gene. Trimming removed 0 bases at V and 5 bases at J, with 17 bases between. This CDR3 contains 17 residues. Germline CDR1 reads SNHLY; CDR2 reads FYNNEI. The CDR3 DNA follows: TGTGCCAGCAGTGAAGCGCTTCGTGGACCGAGGGATCAGCCCCAGCATTTT. Amino acid sequence: CASSEALRGPRDQPQHF.

This clone was picked up one time. V and J are TRBV24-1 and TRBJ1-1; D possibly corresponds to TRBD1 (5 bases). V lost 7 bases to trimming and J lost 5 bases, with 13 bases between them. CDR1 is KGHDR, CDR2 SFDVKD, per germline. This CDR3 contains 13 residues. The CDR3 bases are TGTGCCACCAGGGACAAAGGTCGGACTGAAGCTTTCTTT. Its protein product is CATRDKGRTEAFF.

This rearrangement joins TRBV19 to TRBJ1-5; D unresolved. The CDR3 has 13 amino acids. Trimming pared 6 bases from V and 10 bases from J, leaving 16 bases between. The germline V gene encodes CDR1 LNHDA and CDR2 SQIVND (reference sequence). CDR3 sequence (DNA): TGTGCCAGTAGCCCAACCGCAGATGCCCCCCAGCATTTT. This sequence encodes CASSPTADAPQHF.

This clone was counted only a few times. The chain joins TRBV3-1 (or the pseudogene TRBV3-2) to TRBJ1-5, with D hard to call. The germline CDR1 and CDR2 sequences are LGHDT and YNNKEL (reference sequence). V was pared by 4 bases and J by 7 bases, with 11 bases between. The CDR3 has 13 amino acids. The CDR3 DNA sequence: TGTGCCAGCAGCCGACAACCTGGGCAGCCCCAGCATTTT. Protein sequence: CASSRQPGQPQHF.

This clone was picked up one time. J is TRBJ1-2 and V is TRBV10-1; TRBD1 aligns across 7 bases. V shed 5 bases, J shed 2 bases, and the junction held 8 bases outside the gene matches. The germline CDR1 and CDR2 sequences are WNHNN and SYGVQD (reference sequence). The CDR3 is made up of 15 amino acids. CDR3 in DNA: TGCGCCAGCAGTCCAGACAGGGTGGTCAACTATGGCTACACCTTC. It translates to CASSPDRVVNYGYTF.

This rearrangement joins TRBV4-1 to TRBJ2-2; TRBD2 matches at 7 bases. The germline V gene has CDR1 MGHRA and CDR2 YSYEKL. V trimming: 2 bases; J trimming: 5 bases; junction bases outside the gene matches: 8. CDR3 length: 16 residues. In DNA, the CDR3 is TGCGCCAGCAGCCAACGTCCGGGGGGTGGGACCGGGGAGCTGTTTTTT. Its protein is CASSQRPGGGTGELFF.

The rearrangement joins TRBV3-1 (or the pseudogene TRBV3-2) to TRBJ1-4; a weak D match, TRBD1 (5 bases). Germline V gives CDR1 LGHDT, CDR2 YNNKEL (reference sequence). This CDR3 contains 15 residues. Trimming left V 1 base short and J 7 bases short, with 13 bases between. The CDR3 loop is CASSQGAGFSEKLFF. The CDR3 bases are TGTGCCAGCAGCCAAGGGGCAGGGTTTTCTGAAAAACTGTTTTTT.

The chain has TRBV19 and TRBJ1-2, with a weak D call TRBD1 (6 bases). V gave up 4 bases and J gave up 4 bases, with 10 bases separating them. This CDR3 has 13 amino acids. The V gene's germline CDR1 is LNHDA and CDR2 SQIVND (reference sequence). In DNA form, the CDR3 reads TGTGCCAGTAGTAGGGACAAGCGCTATGGCTACACCTTC. It specifies CASSRDKRYGYTF.

The CDR3, as DNA: TGTGCCAGCAGCTTAGGAGCCCCCTCCTACAATGAGCAGTTCTTC. It is translated as CASSLGAPSYNEQFF. The chain joins TRBV5-4 to TRBJ2-1; no reliable D call. Looked up from germline, CDR1 is SGHNT and CDR2 is YYREEE (reference sequence). Trimming shortened V by 2 bases and J by 0 bases, and 9 bases separated the two germline ends. The CDR3 has 15 residues.

J is TRBJ2-3 and V is TRBV18; D gene ambiguous. Germline lookup yields CDR1 KGHSH and CDR2 LQKENI. This CDR3 spans 13 amino acids. V lost 3 bases and J 3 bases, leaving 7 bases between the germline ends. The CDR3 DNA reads TGTGCCAGCTCACCGGAGCTGACAGATACGCAGTATTTT. Encoded protein: CASSPELTDTQYF.

The chain recombines TRBV28 with TRBJ1-2; perhaps TRBD1 as D (6 bases). V was pared by 2 bases and J by 5 bases, with 12 bases between. The V gene's germline CDR1 is MDHEN and CDR2 SYDVKM. This CDR3 contains 14 residues. The CDR3 is CASSLTGNGYGYTF. DNA for the CDR3: TGTGCCAGCAGTTTAACAGGGAATGGGTATGGCTACACCTTC.

In its sample, this clone was seen once. The genes are TRBV19 and TRBJ2-2, with D perhaps TRBD2 (5 bases). The germline V gene encodes CDR1 LNHDA and CDR2 SQIVND (reference sequence). V was trimmed by 4 bases and J by 5 bases, leaving 20 bases between them. CDR3 size: 17 residues. CDR3 in DNA: TGTGCCAGTAGTAAAAACCGAGGAATTGGGAGAACCGGGGAGCTGTTTTTT. This encodes CASSKNRGIGRTGELFF.

CDR3 sequence reads: CASSYSGTSSHEQYF. The CDR3 DNA reads TGTGCCAGCAGTTACTCGGGGACTAGTAGTCACGAGCAGTACTTC. The V call is TRBV6-2 or TRBV6-3, the J call TRBJ2-7; 8 bases fit TRBD2. Germline V gene sequence: CDR1 MNHEY, CDR2 SVGEGT. CDR3 length equals 15 residues. J was trimmed by 5 bases and V by 0 bases; bases with no gene match: 6.

This chain links TRBV21-1 with TRBJ2-3; TRBD2, the D gene given by the table, was not confirmed from the DNA. TRBV21-1 is a recognized pseudogene. This CDR3 has 21 amino acids. The DNA for the CDR3 is TGTGCCAGCAGCAAAGCGCTTTCGGGGGCTAGCGGGGGCCCTAGCACAGATACGCAGTATTTT. Its protein is CASSKALSGASGGPSTDTQYF.

The genes are TRBV5-6 and TRBJ1-2, with TRBD1 identical over 10 bases. Germline V gives CDR1 SGHDT, CDR2 YYEEEE. CDR3 length: 16 residues. Trimming took 9 bases from V and 13 from J; bases not matched to a gene: 24. DNA for the CDR3: TGTGCCATCCTCCCCCCCAGGGACAGGGGCCCGGCCAGTTGCACCTTC. It is translated as CAILPPRDRGPASCTF.

The chain combines TRBV19 with TRBJ1-3; D remains unclear. CDR1 and CDR2 (germline): LNHDA, SQIVND (reference sequence). This CDR3 has 12 amino acids. The germline V and J ends were trimmed by 9 bases and 0 bases, with 6 bases remaining between them. The DNA of the CDR3 is TGTGCCAGCACCAGCTCTGGAAACACCATATATTTT. This gives the protein CASTSSGNTIYF. The full variable domain, completed using reference TRBV19 and TRBJ1-3, is DGGITQSPKYLFRKEGQNVTLSCEQNLNHDAMYWYRQDPGQGLRLIYYSQIVNDFQKGDIAEGYSVSREKKESFPLTVTSAQKNPTAFYLCASTSSGNTIYFGEGSWLTVV.

This chain joins TRBV18 and TRBJ2-5, with 9 bases lining up with TRBD1. Trimming took 2 bases from V and 3 from J; bases not matched to a gene: 1. CDR1 is KGHSH, CDR2 LQKENI, per germline. The CDR3 has 14 amino acids. CDR3 sequence (DNA): TGTGCCAGCTCACCAGGGACAGGGAAAGAGACCCAGTACTTC. Translation: CASSPGTGKETQYF.